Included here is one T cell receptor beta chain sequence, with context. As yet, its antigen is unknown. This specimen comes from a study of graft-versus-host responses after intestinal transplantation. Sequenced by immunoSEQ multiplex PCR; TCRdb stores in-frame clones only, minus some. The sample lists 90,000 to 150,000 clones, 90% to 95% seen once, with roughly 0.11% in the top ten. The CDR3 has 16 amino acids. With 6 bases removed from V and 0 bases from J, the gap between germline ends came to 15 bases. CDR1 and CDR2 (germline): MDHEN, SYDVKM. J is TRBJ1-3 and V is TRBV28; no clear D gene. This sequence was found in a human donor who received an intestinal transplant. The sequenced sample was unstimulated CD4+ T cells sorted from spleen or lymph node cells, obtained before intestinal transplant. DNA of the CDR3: TGTGCCAGCAGCTCGCCGGCGGCGAGCTCTGGAAACACCATATATTTT. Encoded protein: CASSSPAASSGNTIYF. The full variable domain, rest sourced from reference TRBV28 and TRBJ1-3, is DVKVTQSSRYLVKRTGEKVFLECVQDMDHENMFWYRQDPGLGLRLIYFSYDVKMKEKGDIPEGYSVSREKKERFSLILESASTNQTSMYLCASSSPAASSGNTIYFGEGSWLTVV.